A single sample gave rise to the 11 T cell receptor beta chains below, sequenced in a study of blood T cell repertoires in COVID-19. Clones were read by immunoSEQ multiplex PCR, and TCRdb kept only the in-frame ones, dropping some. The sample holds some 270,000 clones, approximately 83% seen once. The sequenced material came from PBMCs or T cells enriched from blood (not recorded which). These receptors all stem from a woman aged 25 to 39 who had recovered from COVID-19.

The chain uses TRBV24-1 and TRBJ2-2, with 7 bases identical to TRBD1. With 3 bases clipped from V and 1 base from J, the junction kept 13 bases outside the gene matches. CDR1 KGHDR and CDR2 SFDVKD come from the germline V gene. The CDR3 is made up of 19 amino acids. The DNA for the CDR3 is TGTGCCACCAGTGATCCGGATGACAGGGAAGCCAGGAACACCGGGGAGCTGTTTTTT. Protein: CATSDPDDREARNTGELFF.

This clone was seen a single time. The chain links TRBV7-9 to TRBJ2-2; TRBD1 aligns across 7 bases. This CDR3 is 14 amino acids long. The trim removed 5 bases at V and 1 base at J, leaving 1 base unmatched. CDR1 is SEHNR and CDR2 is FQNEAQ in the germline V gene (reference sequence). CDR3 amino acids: CASSPGGNTGELFF. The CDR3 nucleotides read TGTGCCAGCAGCCCAGGGGGGAACACCGGGGAGCTGTTTTTT.

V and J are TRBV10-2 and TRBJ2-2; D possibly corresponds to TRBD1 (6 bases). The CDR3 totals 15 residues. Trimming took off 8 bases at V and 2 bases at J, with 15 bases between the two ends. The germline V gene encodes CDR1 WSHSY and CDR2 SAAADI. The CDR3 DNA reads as TGCGCCAGCCTCTTGAGGGGGAAAAACACCGGGGAGCTGTTTTTT. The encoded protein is CASLLRGKNTGELFF.

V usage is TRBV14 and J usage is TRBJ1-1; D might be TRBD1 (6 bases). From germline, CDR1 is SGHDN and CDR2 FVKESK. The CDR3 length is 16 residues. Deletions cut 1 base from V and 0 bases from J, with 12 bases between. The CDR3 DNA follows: TGTGCCAGCAGCCAAGGGAGGGGGAGGGTGAACACTGAAGCTTTCTTT. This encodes CASSQGRGRVNTEAFF. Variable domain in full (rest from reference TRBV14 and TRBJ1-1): EAGVTQFPSHSVIEKGQTVTLRCDPISGHDNLYWYRRVMGKEIKFLLHFVKESKQDESGMPNNRFLAERTGGTYSTLKVQPAELEDSGVYFCASSQGRGRVNTEAFFGQGTRLTVV.

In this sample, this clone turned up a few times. This CDR3 is CASSPLSQRGLTDTQYF. CDR3 bases: TGCGCCAGCAGCCCCCTATCCCAGCGGGGGTTAACAGATACGCAGTATTTT. J is TRBJ2-3 and V is TRBV4-1; TRBD2 matches at 8 bases. The CDR3 sequence is 17 residues long. The germline gives CDR1 MGHRA, CDR2 YSYEKL. The J segment lost 3 bases and the V segment lost 4 bases, leaving 12 bases of the junction unmatched.

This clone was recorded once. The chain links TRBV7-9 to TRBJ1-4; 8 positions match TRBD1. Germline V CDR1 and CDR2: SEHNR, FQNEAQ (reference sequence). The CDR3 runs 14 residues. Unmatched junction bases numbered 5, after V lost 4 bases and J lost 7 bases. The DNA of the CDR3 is TGTGCCAGCAGCTCGTCAGGGGGCACTGAAAAACTGTTTTTT. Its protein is CASSSSGGTEKLFF.

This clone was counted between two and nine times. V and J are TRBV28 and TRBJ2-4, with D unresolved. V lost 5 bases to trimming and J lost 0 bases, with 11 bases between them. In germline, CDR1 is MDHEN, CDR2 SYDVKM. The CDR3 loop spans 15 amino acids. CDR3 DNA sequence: TGTGCCAGCAGTGGGCAGACACTAGCCAAAAACATTCAGTACTTC. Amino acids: CASSGQTLAKNIQYF.

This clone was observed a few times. DNA of the CDR3: TGTGCCAGCAGTTTAAGGACAGTAAAAGGCTACACCTTC. It translates to CASSLRTVKGYTF. The chain couples TRBV12-3 or TRBV12-4 to TRBJ1-2; a possible D gene is TRBD1 (6 bases). The CDR3 consists of 13 residues. V was clipped by 2 bases and J by 8 bases, with 12 bases between them.

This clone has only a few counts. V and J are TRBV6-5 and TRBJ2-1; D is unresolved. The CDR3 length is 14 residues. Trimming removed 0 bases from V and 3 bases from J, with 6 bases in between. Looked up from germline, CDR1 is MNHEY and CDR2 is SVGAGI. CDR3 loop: CASSYSRVYNEQFF. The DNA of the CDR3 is TGTGCCAGCAGTTACTCTCGGGTCTACAATGAGCAGTTCTTC.

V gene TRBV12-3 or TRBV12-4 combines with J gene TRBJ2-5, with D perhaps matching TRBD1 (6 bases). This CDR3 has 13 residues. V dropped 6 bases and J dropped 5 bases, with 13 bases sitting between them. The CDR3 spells CASRSTGSETQYF. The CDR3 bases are TGTGCCAGCAGGTCCACAGGGTCGGAGACCCAGTACTTC.

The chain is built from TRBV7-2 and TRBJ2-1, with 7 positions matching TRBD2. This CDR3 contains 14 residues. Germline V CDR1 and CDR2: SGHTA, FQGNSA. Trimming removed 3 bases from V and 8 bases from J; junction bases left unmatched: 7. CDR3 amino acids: CASSFPVGGDEQFF. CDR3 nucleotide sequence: TGTGCCAGCAGCTTCCCCGTTGGGGGGGATGAGCAGTTCTTC. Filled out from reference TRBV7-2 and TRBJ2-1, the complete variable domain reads GAGVSQSPSNKVTEKGKDVELRCDPISGHTALYWYRQSLGQGLEFLIYFQGNSAPDKSGLPSDRFSAERTGGSVSTLTIQRTQQEDSAVYLCASSFPVGGDEQFFGPGTRLTVL.